Reported below is one T cell receptor (beta chain). This sample is part of a study of blood T cell repertoires in COVID-19. Turning to the study itself: Whether acute or convalescent, the COVID-19 samples came from the United States, Italy and Spain. PBMCs, B-cell-depleted T cells, or T cells were the source of the cDNA or gDNA that made up the material.

This CDR3 has 15 amino acids. Trimming cost V 3 bases and J 1 base, with 11 bases left between them. The V gene's germline CDR1 is LGHDT and CDR2 YNNKEL (reference sequence). Original analysis: Estimates of nucleated cell counts were drawn from the amplification of reference gene primers. Assay used: immunoSEQ multiplex PCR; TCRdb lists only in-frame clones, some missing. V, J and clone size are taken as reported in that table, and D and trimming were inferred from the DNA itself. This sample has more than 45,000 clones, with around 84% found just once. This chain joins TRBV3-1 (or the pseudogene TRBV3-2) and TRBJ2-3; D unclear. This clonotype was obtained from a man aged 65 to 85 with acute or convalescent COVID-19. What was sequenced was peripheral blood. The CDR3, as DNA: TGTGCCAGCAGCCATATTTCGGTGGGCACAGATACGCAGTATTTT. Protein product: CASSHISVGTDTQYF.